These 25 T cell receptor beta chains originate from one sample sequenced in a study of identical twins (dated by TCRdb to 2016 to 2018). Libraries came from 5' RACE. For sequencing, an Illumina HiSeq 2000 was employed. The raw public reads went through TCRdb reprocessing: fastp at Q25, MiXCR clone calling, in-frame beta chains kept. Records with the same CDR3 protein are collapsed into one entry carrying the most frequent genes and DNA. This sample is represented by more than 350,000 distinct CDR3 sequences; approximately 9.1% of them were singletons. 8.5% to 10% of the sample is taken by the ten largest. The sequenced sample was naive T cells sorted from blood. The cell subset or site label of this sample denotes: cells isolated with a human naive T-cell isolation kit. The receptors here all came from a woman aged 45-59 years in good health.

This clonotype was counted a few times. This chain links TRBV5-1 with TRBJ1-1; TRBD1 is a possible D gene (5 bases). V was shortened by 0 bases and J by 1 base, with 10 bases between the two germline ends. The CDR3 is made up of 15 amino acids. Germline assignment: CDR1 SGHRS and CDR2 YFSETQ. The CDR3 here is CASSLGRVRNTEAFF. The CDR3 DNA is TGCGCCAGCAGCTTGGGCAGGGTTAGGAACACTGAAGCTTTCTTT.

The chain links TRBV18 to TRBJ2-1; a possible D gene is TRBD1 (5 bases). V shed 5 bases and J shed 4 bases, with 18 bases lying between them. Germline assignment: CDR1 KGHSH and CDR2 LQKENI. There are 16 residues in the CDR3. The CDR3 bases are TGTGCCAGCTCATCCCGGGTAGTAGGGGTTTACAATGAGCAGTTCTTC. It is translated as CASSSRVVGVYNEQFF.

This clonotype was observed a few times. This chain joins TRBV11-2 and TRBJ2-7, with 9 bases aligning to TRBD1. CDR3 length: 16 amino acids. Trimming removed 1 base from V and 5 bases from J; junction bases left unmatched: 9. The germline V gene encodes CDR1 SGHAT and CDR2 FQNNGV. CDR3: CASSLGLQGASHEQYF. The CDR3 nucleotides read TGTGCCAGCAGCTTAGGGTTACAGGGGGCGTCCCACGAGCAGTACTTC.

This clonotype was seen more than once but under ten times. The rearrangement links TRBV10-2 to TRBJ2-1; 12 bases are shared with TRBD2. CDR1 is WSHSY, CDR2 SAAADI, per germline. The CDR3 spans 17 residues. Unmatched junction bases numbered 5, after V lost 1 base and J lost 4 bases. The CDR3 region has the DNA TGCGCCAGCAGTGAGTACGCGGGACTAGCGGGTTACAATGAGCAGTTCTTC. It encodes CASSEYAGLAGYNEQFF.

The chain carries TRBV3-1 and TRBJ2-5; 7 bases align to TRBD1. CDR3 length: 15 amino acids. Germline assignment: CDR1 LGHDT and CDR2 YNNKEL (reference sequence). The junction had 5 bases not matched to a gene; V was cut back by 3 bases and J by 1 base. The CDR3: CASSQETGTQETQYF. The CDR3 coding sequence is TGTGCCAGCAGCCAGGAGACAGGGACCCAAGAGACCCAGTACTTC.

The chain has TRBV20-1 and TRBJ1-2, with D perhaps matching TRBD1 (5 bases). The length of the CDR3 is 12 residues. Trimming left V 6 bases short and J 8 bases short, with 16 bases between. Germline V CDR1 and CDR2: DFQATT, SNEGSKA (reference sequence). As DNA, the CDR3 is TGCAGTGCCCCGGGACCGAGGAGGGGCTACACCTTC. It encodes CSAPGPRRGYTF.

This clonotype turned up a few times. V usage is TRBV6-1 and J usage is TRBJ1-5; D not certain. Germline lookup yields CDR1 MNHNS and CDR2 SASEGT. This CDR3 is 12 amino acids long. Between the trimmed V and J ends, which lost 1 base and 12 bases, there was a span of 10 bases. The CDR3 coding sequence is TGTGCCAGCAGTGAAGGGGAATCGGTCCAGCATTTT. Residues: CASSEGESVQHF.

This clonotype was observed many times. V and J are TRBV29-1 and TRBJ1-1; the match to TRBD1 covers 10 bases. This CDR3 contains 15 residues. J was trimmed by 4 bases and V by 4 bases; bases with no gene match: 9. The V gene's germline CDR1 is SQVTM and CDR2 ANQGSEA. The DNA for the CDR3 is TGCAGCGTTGGGGTGGGGACAGGGGTTACCACTGAAGCTTTCTTT. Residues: CSVGVGTGVTTEAFF.

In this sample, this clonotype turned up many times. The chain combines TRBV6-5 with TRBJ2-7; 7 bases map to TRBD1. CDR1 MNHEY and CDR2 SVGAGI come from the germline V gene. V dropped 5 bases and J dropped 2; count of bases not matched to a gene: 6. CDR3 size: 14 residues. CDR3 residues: CASSIKQGPYEQYF. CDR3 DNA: TGTGCCAGCAGTATCAAACAGGGGCCCTACGAGCAGTACTTC.

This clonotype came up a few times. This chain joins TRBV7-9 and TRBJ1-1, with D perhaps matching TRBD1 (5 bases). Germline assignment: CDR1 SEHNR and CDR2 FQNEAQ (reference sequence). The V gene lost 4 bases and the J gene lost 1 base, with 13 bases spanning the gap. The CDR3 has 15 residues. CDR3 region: CASSWGNPTNTEAFF. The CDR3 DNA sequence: TGTGCCAGCAGCTGGGGGAATCCTACGAACACTGAAGCTTTCTTT. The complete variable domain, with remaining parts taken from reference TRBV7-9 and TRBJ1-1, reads DTGVSQNPRHKITKRGQNVTFRCDPISEHNRLYWYRQTLGQGPEFLTYFQNEAQLEKSRLLSDRFSAERPKGSFSTLEIQRTEQGDSAMYLCASSWGNPTNTEAFFGQGTRLTVV.

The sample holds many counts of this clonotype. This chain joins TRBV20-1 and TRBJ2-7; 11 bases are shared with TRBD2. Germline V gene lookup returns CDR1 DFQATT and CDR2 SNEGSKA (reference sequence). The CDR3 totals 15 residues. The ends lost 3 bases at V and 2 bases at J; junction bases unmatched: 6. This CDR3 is CSASQTSGRTYEQYF. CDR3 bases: TGCAGTGCTAGTCAAACTAGCGGGAGAACCTACGAGCAGTACTTC.

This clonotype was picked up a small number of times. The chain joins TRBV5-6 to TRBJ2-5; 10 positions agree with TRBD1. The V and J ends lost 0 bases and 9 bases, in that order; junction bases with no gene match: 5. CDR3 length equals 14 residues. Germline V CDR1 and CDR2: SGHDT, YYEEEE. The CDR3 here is CASSLARDRGSQYF. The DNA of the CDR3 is TGTGCCAGCAGCTTGGCGCGGGACAGGGGTTCCCAGTACTTC.

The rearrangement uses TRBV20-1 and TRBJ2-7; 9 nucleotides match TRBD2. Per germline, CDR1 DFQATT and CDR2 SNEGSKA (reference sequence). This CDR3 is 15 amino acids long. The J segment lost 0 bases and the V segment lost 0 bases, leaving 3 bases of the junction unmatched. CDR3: CSARDRSGSSYEQYF. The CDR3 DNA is TGCAGTGCTAGAGATCGTAGCGGGAGCTCCTACGAGCAGTACTTC.

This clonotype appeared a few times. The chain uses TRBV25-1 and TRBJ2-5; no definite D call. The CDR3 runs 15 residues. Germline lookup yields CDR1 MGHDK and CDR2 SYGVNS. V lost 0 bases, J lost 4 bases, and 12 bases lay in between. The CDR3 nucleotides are TGTGCCAGCAGTGAATACCGAGGTCCTGGAGAGACCCAGTACTTC. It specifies CASSEYRGPGETQYF.

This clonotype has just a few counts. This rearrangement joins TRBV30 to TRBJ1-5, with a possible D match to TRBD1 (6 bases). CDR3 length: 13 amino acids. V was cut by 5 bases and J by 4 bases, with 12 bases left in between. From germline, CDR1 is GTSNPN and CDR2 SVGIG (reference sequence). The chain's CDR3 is CAWSTGSNQPQHF. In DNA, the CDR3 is TGTGCCTGGTCGACAGGTTCTAATCAGCCCCAGCATTTT.

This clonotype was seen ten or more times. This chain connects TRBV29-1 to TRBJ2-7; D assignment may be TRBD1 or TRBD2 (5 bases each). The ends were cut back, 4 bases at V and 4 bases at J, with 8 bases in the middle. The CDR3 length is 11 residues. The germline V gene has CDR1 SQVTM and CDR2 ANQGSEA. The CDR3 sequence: CSVAGTYEQYF. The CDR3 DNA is TGCAGCGTTGCCGGGACGTACGAGCAGTACTTC.

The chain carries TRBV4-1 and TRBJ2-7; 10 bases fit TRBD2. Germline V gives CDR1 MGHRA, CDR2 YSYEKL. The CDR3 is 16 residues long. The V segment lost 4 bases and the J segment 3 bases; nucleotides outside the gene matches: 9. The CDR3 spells CASSPEAGGPVYEQYF. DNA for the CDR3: TGCGCCAGCAGCCCAGAAGCGGGAGGGCCGGTCTACGAGCAGTACTTC.

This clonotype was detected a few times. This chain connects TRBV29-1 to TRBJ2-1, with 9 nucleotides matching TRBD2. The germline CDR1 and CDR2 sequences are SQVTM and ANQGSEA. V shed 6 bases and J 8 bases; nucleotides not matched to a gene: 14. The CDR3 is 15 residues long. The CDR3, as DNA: TGCAGCGTAGTACCCCCTAGCGGGATGAGGTATGAGCAGTTCTTC. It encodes CSVVPPSGMRYEQFF.

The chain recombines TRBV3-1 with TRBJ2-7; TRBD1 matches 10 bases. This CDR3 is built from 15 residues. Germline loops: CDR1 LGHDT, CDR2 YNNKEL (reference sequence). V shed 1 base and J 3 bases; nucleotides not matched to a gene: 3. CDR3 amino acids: CASSQGGTGDYEQYF. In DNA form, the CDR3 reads TGTGCCAGCAGCCAAGGGGGGACAGGGGACTACGAGCAGTACTTC.

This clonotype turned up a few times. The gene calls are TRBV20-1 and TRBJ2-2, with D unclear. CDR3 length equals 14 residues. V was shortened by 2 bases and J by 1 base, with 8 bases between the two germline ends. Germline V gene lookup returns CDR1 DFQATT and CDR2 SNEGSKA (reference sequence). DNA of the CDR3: TGCAGTGCTAGAAAGGACGGGAACACCGGGGAGCTGTTTTTT. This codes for CSARKDGNTGELFF.

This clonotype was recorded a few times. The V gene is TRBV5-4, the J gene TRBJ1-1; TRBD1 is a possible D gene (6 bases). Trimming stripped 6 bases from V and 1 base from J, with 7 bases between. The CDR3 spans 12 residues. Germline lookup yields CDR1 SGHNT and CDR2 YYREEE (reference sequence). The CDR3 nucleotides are TGTGCCAGCAAGACAGGGAACACTGAAGCTTTCTTT. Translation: CASKTGNTEAFF.

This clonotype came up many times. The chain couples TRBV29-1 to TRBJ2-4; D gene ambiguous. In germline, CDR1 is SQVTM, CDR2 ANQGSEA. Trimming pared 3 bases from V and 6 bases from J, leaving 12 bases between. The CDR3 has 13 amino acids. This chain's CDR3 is CSVDAVSGNIQYF. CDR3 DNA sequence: TGCAGCGTTGATGCTGTTTCCGGAAACATTCAGTACTTC.

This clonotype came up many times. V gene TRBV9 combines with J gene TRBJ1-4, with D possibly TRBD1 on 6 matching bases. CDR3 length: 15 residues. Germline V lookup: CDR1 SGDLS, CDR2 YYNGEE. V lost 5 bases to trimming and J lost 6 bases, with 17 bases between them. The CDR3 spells CASSAPGAQDEKLFF. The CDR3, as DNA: TGTGCCAGCAGTGCGCCGGGGGCACAGGATGAAAAACTGTTTTTT.

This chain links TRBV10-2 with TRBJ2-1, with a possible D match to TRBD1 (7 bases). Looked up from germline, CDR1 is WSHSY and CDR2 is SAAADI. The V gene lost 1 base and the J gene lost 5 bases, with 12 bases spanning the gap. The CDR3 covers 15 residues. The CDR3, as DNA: TGCGCCAGCAGTGAGTTGGCCAGGGGGGACAATGAGCAGTTCTTC. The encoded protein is CASSELARGDNEQFF.

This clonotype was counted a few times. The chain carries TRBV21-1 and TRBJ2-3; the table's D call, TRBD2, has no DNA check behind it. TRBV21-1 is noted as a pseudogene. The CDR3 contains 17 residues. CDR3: CASSKNCGGITPDTQYF. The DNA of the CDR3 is TGTGCCAGCAGCAAAAATTGCGGCGGGATCACCCCAGATACGCAGTATTTT.